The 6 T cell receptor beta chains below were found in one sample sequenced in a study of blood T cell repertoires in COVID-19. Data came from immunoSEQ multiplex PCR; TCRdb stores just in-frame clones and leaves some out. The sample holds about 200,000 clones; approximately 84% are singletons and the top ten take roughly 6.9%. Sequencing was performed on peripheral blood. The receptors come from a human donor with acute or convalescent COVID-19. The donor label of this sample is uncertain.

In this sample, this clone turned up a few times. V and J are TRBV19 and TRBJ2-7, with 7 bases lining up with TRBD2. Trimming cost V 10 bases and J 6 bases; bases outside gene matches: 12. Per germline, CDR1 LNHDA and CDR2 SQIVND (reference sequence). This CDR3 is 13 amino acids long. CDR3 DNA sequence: TGTGCCACCAGCGGGGCCCCCGCACGCGAGCAGTACTTC. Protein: CATSGAPAREQYF.

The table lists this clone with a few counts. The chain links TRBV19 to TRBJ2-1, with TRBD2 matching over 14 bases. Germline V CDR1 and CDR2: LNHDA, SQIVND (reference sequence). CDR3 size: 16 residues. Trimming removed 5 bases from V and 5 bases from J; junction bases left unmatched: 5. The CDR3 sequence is CASSVGLAGVDNEQFF. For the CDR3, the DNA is TGTGCCAGTAGTGTGGGACTAGCGGGAGTGGACAATGAGCAGTTCTTC.

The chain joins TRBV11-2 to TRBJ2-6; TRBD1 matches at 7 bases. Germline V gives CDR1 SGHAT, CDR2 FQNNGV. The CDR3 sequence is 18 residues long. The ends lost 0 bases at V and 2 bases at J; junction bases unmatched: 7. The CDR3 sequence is CASSLDLGGGPGANVLTF. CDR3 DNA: TGTGCCAGCAGCTTAGATCTAGGGGGCGGCCCTGGGGCCAACGTCCTGACTTTC.

The CDR3 sequence is CAHRVTEAFF. The CDR3 region has the DNA TGTGCCCACCGGGTCACTGAAGCTTTCTTT. The gene calls are TRBV28 and TRBJ1-1; D remains unclear. Germline V gene sequence: CDR1 MDHEN, CDR2 SYDVKM. The CDR3 sequence is 10 residues long. Trimming stripped 11 bases from V and 4 bases from J, with 8 bases between.

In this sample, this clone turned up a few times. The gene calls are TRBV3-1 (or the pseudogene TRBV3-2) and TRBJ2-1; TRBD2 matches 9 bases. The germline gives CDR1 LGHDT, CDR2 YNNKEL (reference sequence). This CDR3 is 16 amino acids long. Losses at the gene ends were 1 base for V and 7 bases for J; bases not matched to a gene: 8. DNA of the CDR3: TGTGCCAGCAGCCAAGTTGCAAGCGGGAGGTTGAATGAGCAGTTCTTC. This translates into CASSQVASGRLNEQFF.

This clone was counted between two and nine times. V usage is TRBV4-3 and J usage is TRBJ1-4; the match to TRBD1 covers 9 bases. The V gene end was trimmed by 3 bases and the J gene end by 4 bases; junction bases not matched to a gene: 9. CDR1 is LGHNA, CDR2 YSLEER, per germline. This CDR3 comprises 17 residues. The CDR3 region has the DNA TGCGCCAGCAGCCAGCGGCCGGGACAGGGCGGTAATGAAAAACTGTTTTTT. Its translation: CASSQRPGQGGNEKLFF.